These 18 T cell receptor beta chains originate from one sample sequenced in a study of blood T cell repertoires in COVID-19. TCRdb's copy holds only in-frame clones and misses some; the assay was immunoSEQ multiplex PCR. The sample yields 55,000 to 75,000 clones, 65% to 80% seen once. The sequencing sample was made of peripheral blood. These receptors were taken from a human donor in a cohort sampled during active COVID-19.

This clone was detected only once. The rearrangement uses TRBV10-3 and TRBJ1-2, with 8 bases aligning to TRBD1. The CDR3 covers 13 residues. Trimming at V came to 7 bases and at J to 4 bases, leaving 5 bases not matched to a gene. The germline CDR1 and CDR2 sequences are ENHRY and SYGVKD. The DNA of the CDR3 is TGTGCCATCACCCTCGACAGGGGCTATGGCTACACCTTC. Encoded protein: CAITLDRGYGYTF.

The gene calls are TRBV5-4 and TRBJ2-1; TRBD2 matches 12 bases. The CDR3 length is 19 residues. V was pared by 0 bases and J by 8 bases, with 15 bases of the junction left unmatched. The germline V gene encodes CDR1 SGHNT and CDR2 YYREEE (reference sequence). The CDR3 region has the DNA TGTGCCAGCAGCTTGGAGCTAGCGGGGGGGCCCAGCCAGGACGATGAGCAGTTCTTC. The encoded protein is CASSLELAGGPSQDDEQFF. The full variable domain, rest sourced from reference TRBV5-4 and TRBJ2-1, is ETGVTQSPTHLIKTRGQQVTLRCSSQSGHNTVSWYQQALGQGPQFIFQYYREEENGRGNFPPRFSGLQFPNYSSELNVNALELDDSALYLCASSLELAGGPSQDDEQFFGPGTRLTVL.

V usage is TRBV4-2 and J usage is TRBJ1-1, with D uncertain. The germline gives CDR1 LGHNA, CDR2 YNFKEQ. Between the trimmed V and J ends, which lost 1 base and 1 base, there was a span of 13 bases. CDR3 length equals 16 residues. This chain's CDR3 is CASSQGFDTKNTEAFF. The CDR3 DNA is TGTGCCAGCAGCCAAGGGTTTGACACCAAGAACACTGAAGCTTTCTTT.

The chain combines TRBV5-1 with TRBJ1-1, with D uncertain. The CDR3 extends over 14 amino acids. The germline V gene encodes CDR1 SGHRS and CDR2 YFSETQ. V lost 0 bases and J lost 3, with 9 bases in between. CDR3 DNA sequence: TGCGCCAGCAGCTTGGGAGGGTCCGACACTGAAGCTTTCTTT. It encodes CASSLGGSDTEAFF.

This CDR3 is CASSHDSYNEQFF. Written as DNA, the CDR3 is TGCGCCAGCAGCCATGACTCTTACAATGAGCAGTTCTTC. The V and J genes are TRBV5-1 and TRBJ2-1; D remains ambiguous. The V gene lost 4 bases and the J gene lost 4 bases, with 9 bases spanning the gap. This CDR3 comprises 13 residues. Germline CDR1 reads SGHRS; CDR2 reads YFSETQ. Together with reference TRBV5-1 and TRBJ2-1, the CDR3 gives the full variable domain: KAGVTQTPRYLIKTRGQQVTLSCSPISGHRSVSWYQQTPGQGLQFLFEYFSETQRNKGNFPGRFSGRQFSNSRSEMNVSTLELGDSALYLCASSHDSYNEQFFGPGTRLTVL.

This chain uses TRBV4-3 with TRBJ2-7; 8 bases line up with TRBD2. The length of the CDR3 is 19 residues. The junction had 21 bases not matched to a gene; V was cut back by 4 bases and J by 4 bases. Germline values: CDR1 LGHNA, CDR2 YSLEER. As DNA, the CDR3 is TGCGCCAGCAGCCCCCGCGGGGGTAGCGGGACCGGGCGGAGGTACGAGCAGTACTTC. Its translation: CASSPRGGSGTGRRYEQYF.

The genes are TRBV6-5 and TRBJ2-2, with TRBD1 matching 10 bases. Germline lookup yields CDR1 MNHEY and CDR2 SVGAGI. CDR3 length equals 15 residues. V was pared by 6 bases and J by 3 bases, with 4 bases of the junction left unmatched. CDR3 region: CASSTGTGDTGELFF. The CDR3 DNA is TGTGCCAGCAGCACCGGGACAGGGGACACCGGGGAGCTGTTTTTT.

The chain employs TRBV5-4 and TRBJ2-5; TRBD2 is a possible D gene (6 bases). The CDR3 has 13 amino acids. Germline V gene lookup returns CDR1 SGHNT and CDR2 YYREEE (reference sequence). Trimming removed 0 bases at V and 5 bases at J, with 8 bases between. The CDR3 reads CASSLVRGETQYF. The CDR3 nucleotides read TGTGCCAGCAGCTTGGTTCGGGGGGAGACCCAGTACTTC.

The CDR3 bases are TGTGCCACCAAGCCAGACACTAACTATGGCTACACCTTC. This encodes CATKPDTNYGYTF. This chain joins TRBV15 and TRBJ1-2; no clear D. With 7 bases removed from V and 0 bases from J, the gap between germline ends came to 9 bases. The CDR3 extends over 13 amino acids. CDR1 is LNHNV and CDR2 is YYDKDF in the germline V gene (reference sequence).

The CDR3 nucleotides read TGTGCCAGCAGACAGTCAGGACAGGTCGGCAATGAGCAGTTCTTC. Its translation is CASRQSGQVGNEQFF. The gene calls are TRBV7-9 and TRBJ2-1; 7 nucleotides align to TRBD1. There are 15 residues in the CDR3. Germline CDR1 is SEHNR and CDR2 is FQNEAQ (reference sequence). Trimming at V came to 6 bases and at J to 6 bases, leaving 11 bases not matched to a gene.

This chain uses TRBV1 with TRBJ2-1; the table gives TRBD1 as D, unverified against the DNA. TRBV1 is marked as a pseudogene. This CDR3 is built from 16 residues. CDR3 in amino acids: CTSSRGTGGTYNEQFF. The CDR3 nucleotides read TGCACCAGCAGCCGAGGGACAGGGGGCACCTACAATGAGCAGTTCTTC.

This chain uses TRBV5-1 with TRBJ1-4; 7 positions agree with TRBD1. V gave up 7 bases and J gave up 7 bases; unmatched junction bases: 7. This CDR3 is built from 13 residues. Germline assignment: CDR1 SGHRS and CDR2 YFSETQ. CDR3 in DNA: TGCGCCAGCTCCTGGGACAGTCGTGAAAAACTGTTTTTT. It yields the protein CASSWDSREKLFF.

The rearrangement links TRBV7-2 to TRBJ1-1; 9 bases are a match to TRBD1. The CDR3 runs 17 residues. From germline, CDR1 is SGHTA and CDR2 FQGNSA. V lost 5 bases to trimming and J lost 4 bases; unmatched junction nucleotides: 14. The CDR3 region has the DNA TGTGCCAGCAGCGTGGACAGGGGCCGCCGGTATGGCACTGAAGCTTTCTTT. It yields the protein CASSVDRGRRYGTEAFF.

The chain has TRBV9 and TRBJ2-2, with D possibly being TRBD2 (6 bases). CDR1 and CDR2 from the germline V gene are SGDLS and YYNGEE. V was clipped by 4 bases and J by 1 base, with 11 bases between them. There are 15 residues in the CDR3. The CDR3 sequence is CASSRREQNTGELFF. DNA for the CDR3: TGTGCCAGCAGCAGGCGGGAACAGAACACCGGGGAGCTGTTTTTT. Full variable domain (outside the CDR3, taken from reference TRBV9 and TRBJ2-2): DSGVTQTPKHLITATGQRVTLRCSPRSGDLSVYWYQQSLDQGLQFLIQYYNGEERAKGNILERFSAQQFPDLHSELNLSSLELGDSALYFCASSRREQNTGELFFGEGSRLTVL.

This clone appeared a few times. The rearrangement links TRBV20-1 to TRBJ2-7; 7 bases fit TRBD1. Germline CDR1 DFQATT, CDR2 SNEGSKA (reference sequence). The CDR3 spans 11 residues. V dropped 6 bases and J dropped 6; count of bases not matched to a gene: 5. CDR3 protein: CSAVTGREQYF. The DNA of the CDR3 is TGCAGTGCGGTGACAGGGCGCGAGCAGTACTTC.

The chain carries TRBV5-6 and TRBJ2-3; 10 bases match TRBD2. Germline trimming cut 4 bases from V and 4 bases from J; bases unmatched to any gene: 6. Germline CDR1 reads SGHDT; CDR2 reads YYEEEE. This CDR3 spans 15 amino acids. In DNA form, the CDR3 reads TGTGCCAGCAGCCTTGGGACTAGCGAGGCAGATACGCAGTATTTT. As protein: CASSLGTSEADTQYF.

V usage is TRBV28 and J usage is TRBJ2-3; 8 bases fit TRBD1. From germline, CDR1 is MDHEN and CDR2 SYDVKM. The length of the CDR3 is 13 residues. CDR3 sequence: CATGQGSTDTQYF. The CDR3 coding sequence is TGTGCTACCGGACAGGGTAGCACAGATACGCAGTATTTT.

This clone was seen a handful of times. In nucleotides, the CDR3 is TGTGCCAGCAGCTCTACCGGGATCAATCAGCCCCAGCATTTT. It translates to CASSSTGINQPQHF. The genes are TRBV7-9 and TRBJ1-5; D uncertain. Germline values: CDR1 SEHNR, CDR2 FQNEAQ (reference sequence). Trimming removed 4 bases from V and 3 bases from J, with 10 bases in between. The CDR3 extends over 14 amino acids.